A selection of T cell receptor beta chains follows, all from one sample in a study of brain T cells in children with intractable seizures. Libraries were prepared by immunoSEQ multiplex PCR; TCRdb keeps only in-frame clonotypes and omits some of them. This table holds 300,000 to 400,000 clones, over 90% found once. This specimen consisted of peripheral blood, obtained approximately 5 months after surgery. The receptors were gathered from a boy under two years old with tuberous sclerosis and intractable seizures. The CDR3 runs from the conserved cysteine through the conserved F or W. The D gene is left open where the match is weak. The size entry is marked missing in some rows and otherwise reads once, few, many or a size class.

j_gene: TRBJ1-4
abundance: NA
v_gene: TRBV3-1/TRBV3-2
d_gene: TRBD1
CDR3aa: CASSQLTGENEKLFF
CDR3nt: TGTGCCAGCAGCCAATTGACAGGGGAAAATGAAAAACTGTTTTTT

j_gene: TRBJ2-7
abundance: NA
v_gene: TRBV5-8
d_gene: NA
CDR3aa: CASSYRRSDEQYF
CDR3nt: TGTGCCAGCAGCTACCGCAGATCAGACGAGCAGTACTTC

j_gene: TRBJ2-7
abundance: NA
v_gene: TRBV29-1
d_gene: NA
CDR3aa: CSVDASGSYEQYF
CDR3nt: TGCAGCGTTGACGCGAGCGGCTCCTACGAGCAGTACTTC

j_gene: TRBJ2-1
abundance: NA
v_gene: TRBV7-9
d_gene: NA
CDR3aa: CASSSTWPTEQFF
CDR3nt: TGTGCCAGCAGCTCAACGTGGCCTACTGAGCAGTTCTTC

j_gene: TRBJ2-3
abundance: NA
v_gene: TRBV15
d_gene: TRBD1
CDR3aa: CATSRAPDRADTQYF
CDR3nt: TGTGCCACCAGCAGAGCCCCGGACAGGGCAGATACGCAGTATTTT

j_gene: TRBJ2-1
abundance: NA
v_gene: TRBV2
d_gene: TRBD2
CDR3aa: CASSGRLAGGDNEQFF
CDR3nt: TGTGCCAGCAGTGGTCGACTAGCGGGGGGAGACAATGAGCAGTTCTTC

j_gene: TRBJ1-6
abundance: NA
v_gene: TRBV5-5
d_gene: NA
CDR3aa: CASSLVRVGNSPLHF
CDR3nt: TGTGCCAGCAGCTTGGTTCGCGTTGGGAATTCACCCCTCCACTTT

j_gene: TRBJ2-7
abundance: NA
v_gene: TRBV10-3
d_gene: TRBD1
CDR3aa: CAGRDRDRAGEQYF
CDR3nt: TGTGCCGGCCGAGACCGGGACAGGGCCGGCGAGCAGTACTTC

j_gene: TRBJ1-1
abundance: NA
v_gene: TRBV6-6
d_gene: NA
CDR3aa: CASSPRGTRRDLNTEAFF
CDR3nt: TGTGCCAGCAGTCCCCGAGGGACACGACGGGATTTGAACACTGAAGCTTTCTTT

j_gene: TRBJ1-5
abundance: NA
v_gene: TRBV12-5
d_gene: NA
CDR3aa: CASGLGGDYNQPQHF
CDR3nt: TGTGCTAGTGGTTTGGGCGGGGACTACAATCAGCCCCAGCATTTT

j_gene: TRBJ2-2
abundance: NA
v_gene: TRBV11-3
d_gene: NA
CDR3aa: CASSLASEGSGELFF
CDR3nt: TGTGCCAGCAGCTTAGCCAGCGAGGGGTCCGGGGAGCTGTTTTTT

j_gene: TRBJ2-3
abundance: NA
v_gene: TRBV7-8
d_gene: TRBD2
CDR3aa: CASSFSGGSDTQYF
CDR3nt: TGTGCCAGCAGCTTTAGCGGGGGATCGGATACGCAGTATTTT

j_gene: TRBJ2-7
abundance: NA
v_gene: TRBV7-6
d_gene: NA
CDR3aa: CASSPRIAYSEQYF
CDR3nt: TGTGCCAGCAGCCCCCGGATAGCCTACTCCGAGCAGTACTTC

j_gene: TRBJ1-1
abundance: NA
v_gene: TRBV3-1/TRBV3-2
d_gene: NA
CDR3aa: CASSQEGGPGTEAFF
CDR3nt: TGTGCCAGCAGCCAAGAGGGGGGTCCTGGGACTGAAGCTTTCTTT

j_gene: TRBJ2-3
abundance: once
v_gene: TRBV19
d_gene: NA
CDR3aa: CASSILGVNTDTQYF
CDR3nt: TGTGCCAGTAGTATCTTGGGGGTGAACACAGATACGCAGTATTTT

j_gene: TRBJ2-4
abundance: NA
v_gene: TRBV18
d_gene: NA
CDR3aa: CASSPFDSRSAKNIQYF
CDR3nt: TGTGCCAGCTCACCTTTCGACTCAAGATCCGCCAAAAACATTCAGTACTTC

j_gene: TRBJ2-3
abundance: NA
v_gene: TRBV9
d_gene: TRBD2
CDR3aa: CASSPTYQRGRTDTQYF
CDR3nt: TGTGCCAGCAGCCCCACATACCAGCGGGGGCGCACAGATACGCAGTATTTT

j_gene: TRBJ2-5
abundance: NA
v_gene: TRBV3-1/TRBV3-2
d_gene: NA
CDR3aa: CASSQGLKETQYF
CDR3nt: TGTGCCAGCAGCCAAGGACTAAAAGAGACCCAGTACTTC

j_gene: TRBJ2-7
abundance: NA
v_gene: TRBV19
d_gene: TRBD2
CDR3aa: CASSRDYAYEQYF
CDR3nt: TGTGCCAGTAGTAGGGACTATGCCTACGAGCAGTACTTC

j_gene: TRBJ1-2
abundance: NA
v_gene: TRBV3-1/TRBV3-2
d_gene: NA
CDR3aa: CASSQVRGTGAGGYTF
CDR3nt: TGTGCCAGCAGCCAAGTAAGGGGGACTGGGGCAGGTGGCTACACCTTC

j_gene: TRBJ2-7
abundance: NA
v_gene: TRBV14
d_gene: NA
CDR3aa: CASSQLTYEQYF
CDR3nt: TGTGCCAGCAGCCAACTTACATACGAGCAGTACTTC

j_gene: TRBJ1-2
abundance: NA
v_gene: TRBV3-1/TRBV3-2
d_gene: TRBD1
CDR3aa: CASSQDRGWAF
CDR3nt: TGTGCCAGCAGTCAGGACAGGGGTTGGGCCTTC

j_gene: TRBJ1-1
abundance: NA
v_gene: TRBV12-3/TRBV12-4
d_gene: NA
CDR3aa: CASSLEMTEAFF
CDR3nt: TGTGCCAGCAGTTTAGAAATGACTGAAGCTTTCTTT

j_gene: TRBJ2-3
abundance: NA
v_gene: TRBV19
d_gene: NA
CDR3aa: CASSIWGRDNTDTQYF
CDR3nt: TGTGCCAGTAGTATATGGGGCCGGGACAACACAGATACGCAGTATTTT

j_gene: TRBJ2-5
abundance: NA
v_gene: TRBV19
d_gene: TRBD1
CDR3aa: CASSSRDRVTETQYF
CDR3nt: TGTGCCAGTAGTTCCCGGGACAGGGTTACAGAGACCCAGTACTTC

j_gene: TRBJ2-7
abundance: once
v_gene: TRBV5-6
d_gene: NA
CDR3aa: CASSLGVLGEQYF
CDR3nt: TGTGCCAGCAGCTTGGGGGTACTGGGCGAGCAGTACTTC

j_gene: TRBJ2-2
abundance: NA
v_gene: TRBV18
d_gene: NA
CDR3aa: CASSPIDGYTGELFF
CDR3nt: TGTGCCAGCTCACCAATTGACGGGTACACCGGGGAGCTGTTTTTT

j_gene: TRBJ2-7
abundance: NA
v_gene: TRBV3-1/TRBV3-2
d_gene: NA
CDR3aa: CASSQGGWAEQYF
CDR3nt: TGTGCCAGCAGCCAAGGGGGATGGGCCGAGCAGTACTTC

j_gene: TRBJ2-7
abundance: NA
v_gene: TRBV11-2
d_gene: NA
CDR3aa: CASSLVGYEQYF
CDR3nt: TGTGCCAGCAGCTTAGTGGGCTACGAGCAGTACTTC

j_gene: TRBJ2-7
abundance: NA
v_gene: TRBV6-1
d_gene: TRBD2
CDR3aa: CASSKDSPGLARYEQYF
CDR3nt: TGTGCCAGCAGTAAAGACTCGCCGGGACTAGCCAGGTACGAGCAGTACTTC

j_gene: TRBJ1-2
abundance: NA
v_gene: TRBV7-9
d_gene: NA
CDR3aa: CASSPGRGNYGYTF
CDR3nt: TGTGCCAGCAGCCCAGGGCGGGGGAACTATGGCTACACCTTC

j_gene: TRBJ2-5
abundance: NA
v_gene: TRBV11-3
d_gene: TRBD2
CDR3aa: CASSPGLAGGLMETQYF
CDR3nt: TGTGCCAGCAGCCCGGGACTAGCGGGAGGACTTATGGAGACCCAGTACTTC

j_gene: TRBJ2-5
abundance: NA
v_gene: TRBV3-1/TRBV3-2
d_gene: NA
CDR3aa: CASSQEQLETQYF
CDR3nt: TGTGCCAGCAGCCAAGAACAATTGGAGACCCAGTACTTC

j_gene: TRBJ1-6
abundance: NA
v_gene: TRBV5-4
d_gene: NA
CDR3aa: CASSRGGGEPLHF
CDR3nt: TGTGCCAGCAGCCGTGGGGGCGGGGAACCCCTCCACTTT

j_gene: TRBJ1-1
abundance: NA
v_gene: TRBV27
d_gene: TRBD1
CDR3aa: CASSSLQGRNTEAFF
CDR3nt: TGTGCCAGCAGTTCCTTACAGGGGAGGAACACTGAAGCTTTCTTT

j_gene: TRBJ1-3
abundance: NA
v_gene: TRBV5-4
d_gene: NA
CDR3aa: CASKTSSGNTIYF
CDR3nt: TGTGCCAGCAAAACCTCCTCTGGAAACACCATATATTTT

j_gene: TRBJ2-3
abundance: NA
v_gene: TRBV5-1
d_gene: TRBD2
CDR3aa: CASSLEGGGSPDTQYF
CDR3nt: TGCGCCAGCAGCTTGGAAGGCGGCGGGAGCCCAGATACGCAGTATTTT

j_gene: TRBJ2-7
abundance: NA
v_gene: TRBV5-1
d_gene: TRBD2
CDR3aa: CASSPEAGVGYEQYF
CDR3nt: TGCGCCAGCAGCCCGGAAGCGGGAGTAGGCTACGAGCAGTACTTC

j_gene: TRBJ1-1
abundance: NA
v_gene: TRBV28
d_gene: NA
CDR3aa: CASSLNPGKTEAFF
CDR3nt: TGTGCCAGCAGTTTAAATCCGGGGAAAACTGAAGCTTTCTTT

j_gene: TRBJ1-2
abundance: NA
v_gene: TRBV3-1/TRBV3-2
d_gene: TRBD1
CDR3aa: CASSQIPGTVEGYTF
CDR3nt: TGTGCCAGCAGCCAAATTCCCGGGACAGTGGAAGGCTACACCTTC

j_gene: TRBJ2-1
abundance: NA
v_gene: TRBV30
d_gene: NA
CDR3aa: CAWSVLTGRGGEQFF
CDR3nt: TGTGCCTGGAGTGTACTGACAGGAAGGGGCGGTGAGCAGTTCTTC

j_gene: TRBJ2-5
abundance: NA
v_gene: TRBV7-9
d_gene: NA
CDR3aa: CASSLATRVGETQYF
CDR3nt: TGTGCCAGCAGCTTAGCTACCAGAGTGGGAGAGACCCAGTACTTC

j_gene: TRBJ2-7
abundance: NA
v_gene: TRBV5-1
d_gene: TRBD1
CDR3aa: CASSFGTGHSYEQYF
CDR3nt: TGCGCCAGCAGCTTTGGGACAGGCCACTCCTACGAGCAGTACTTC

j_gene: TRBJ2-7
abundance: NA
v_gene: TRBV19
d_gene: NA
CDR3aa: CASSIDPVAAPYEQYF
CDR3nt: TGTGCCAGTAGTATAGATCCGGTAGCCGCTCCCTACGAGCAGTACTTC

j_gene: TRBJ2-5
abundance: NA
v_gene: TRBV2
d_gene: NA
CDR3aa: CASSVMAVQETQYF
CDR3nt: TGTGCCAGCAGTGTTATGGCGGTTCAAGAGACCCAGTACTTC

j_gene: TRBJ2-3
abundance: once
v_gene: TRBV4-1
d_gene: TRBD1
CDR3aa: CASSRGEYGTGGTDTQYF
CDR3nt: TGCGCCAGCAGCCGCGGGGAGTACGGGACAGGGGGCACAGATACGCAGTATTTT

j_gene: TRBJ2-1
abundance: NA
v_gene: TRBV7-9
d_gene: TRBD2
CDR3aa: CASSYPGGGNEQFF
CDR3nt: TGTGCCAGCAGCTACCCGGGAGGGGGGAATGAGCAGTTCTTC

j_gene: TRBJ2-7
abundance: NA
v_gene: TRBV7-2
d_gene: TRBD1
CDR3aa: CASSSRPGTASAIEQYF
CDR3nt: TGTGCCAGCAGCTCCAGACCGGGGACAGCCTCGGCCATCGAGCAGTACTTC

j_gene: TRBJ1-5
abundance: NA
v_gene: TRBV29-1
d_gene: TRBD1
CDR3aa: CSVGGQGGEPQHF
CDR3nt: TGCAGCGTTGGGGGACAGGGGGGTGAGCCCCAGCATTTT

j_gene: TRBJ1-1
abundance: NA
v_gene: TRBV13
d_gene: NA
CDR3aa: CASSLGPGEETEAFF
CDR3nt: TGTGCCAGCAGCTTAGGTCCAGGGGAGGAAACTGAAGCTTTCTTT

j_gene: TRBJ2-7
abundance: NA
v_gene: TRBV7-9
d_gene: TRBD2
CDR3aa: CASSLLAGASYEQYF
CDR3nt: TGTGCCAGCAGCTTGCTAGCGGGGGCGTCCTACGAGCAGTACTTC

j_gene: TRBJ2-3
abundance: NA
v_gene: TRBV7-3
d_gene: NA
CDR3aa: CASSPAGGADTQYF
CDR3nt: TGTGCCAGCAGCCCTGCAGGGGGGGCAGATACGCAGTATTTT

j_gene: TRBJ2-1
abundance: NA
v_gene: TRBV6-5
d_gene: NA
CDR3aa: CASSYQGTPYNEQFF
CDR3nt: TGTGCCAGCAGTTACCAGGGGACCCCCTACAATGAGCAGTTCTTC

j_gene: TRBJ2-1
abundance: NA
v_gene: TRBV7-6
d_gene: NA
CDR3aa: CASSLVTILDNEQFF
CDR3nt: TGTGCCAGCAGCTTGGTGACCATTCTCGACAATGAGCAGTTCTTC

j_gene: TRBJ2-3
abundance: NA
v_gene: TRBV12-5
d_gene: TRBD2
CDR3aa: CASGLGGLAGSDTQYF
CDR3nt: TGTGCTAGTGGTTTGGGAGGACTAGCGGGATCAGATACGCAGTATTTT

j_gene: TRBJ2-1
abundance: once
v_gene: TRBV4-1
d_gene: NA
CDR3aa: CASSQAGDHNEQFF
CDR3nt: TGCGCCAGCAGCCAAGCGGGAGACCACAATGAGCAGTTCTTC

j_gene: TRBJ1-5
abundance: once
v_gene: TRBV7-9
d_gene: NA
CDR3aa: CASSAQGNQPQHF
CDR3nt: TGTGCCAGCAGCGCCCAGGGCAATCAGCCCCAGCATTTT

j_gene: TRBJ2-1
abundance: NA
v_gene: TRBV28
d_gene: NA
CDR3aa: CASSLSQGPYNEQFF
CDR3nt: TGTGCCAGCAGTTTGAGCCAGGGGCCCTACAATGAGCAGTTCTTC

j_gene: TRBJ2-5
abundance: NA
v_gene: TRBV27
d_gene: NA
CDR3aa: CASSLGSEKGTETQYF
CDR3nt: TGTGCCAGCAGTTTAGGTAGCGAAAAGGGGACGGAGACCCAGTACTTC